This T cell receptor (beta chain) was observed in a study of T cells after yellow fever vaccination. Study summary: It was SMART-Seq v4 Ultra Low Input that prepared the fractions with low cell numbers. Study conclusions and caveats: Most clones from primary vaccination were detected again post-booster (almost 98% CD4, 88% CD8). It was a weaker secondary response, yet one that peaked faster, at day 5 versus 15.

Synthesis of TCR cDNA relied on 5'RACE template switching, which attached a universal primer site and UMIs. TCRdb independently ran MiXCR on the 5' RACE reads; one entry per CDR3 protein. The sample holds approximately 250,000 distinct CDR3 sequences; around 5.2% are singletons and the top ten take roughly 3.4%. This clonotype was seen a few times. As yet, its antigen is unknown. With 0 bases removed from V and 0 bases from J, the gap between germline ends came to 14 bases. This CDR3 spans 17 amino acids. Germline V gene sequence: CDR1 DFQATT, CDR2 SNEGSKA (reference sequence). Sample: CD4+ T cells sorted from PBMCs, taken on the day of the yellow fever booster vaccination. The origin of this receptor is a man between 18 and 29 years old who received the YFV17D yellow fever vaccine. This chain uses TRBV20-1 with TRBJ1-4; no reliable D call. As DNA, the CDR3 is TGCAGTGCTAGAGATCGACCCGGCAAGGCAACTAATGAAAAACTGTTTTTT. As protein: CSARDRPGKATNEKLFF.